A single sample is the source of the 29 T cell receptor beta chains below, sequenced in a study of blood T cell repertoires in COVID-19. TCRdb's table, derived via immunoSEQ multiplex PCR, lists solely in-frame clones and lacks some. Of 240,000 or so clones listed, 80% to 85% are singletons. Sequenced: peripheral blood. These receptors were obtained from a woman aged 60-75 years with active or convalescent COVID-19.

The chain couples TRBV15 to TRBJ1-1; possible D gene TRBD1, 5 bases. Germline V gene lookup returns CDR1 LNHNV and CDR2 YYDKDF (reference sequence). The CDR3 is 15 amino acids. V was pared by 1 base and J by 6 bases, with 15 bases between. This CDR3 reads CATSRGGPGVPEAFF. CDR3 nucleotides: TGTGCCACCAGCAGAGGTGGTCCGGGGGTCCCTGAAGCTTTCTTT.

This chain uses TRBV6-2 or TRBV6-3 with TRBJ2-1; 10 nucleotides align to TRBD2. V gave up 6 bases and J gave up 3 bases; unmatched junction bases: 5. The CDR3 is 15 amino acids. Germline CDR1 reads MNHEY; CDR2 reads SVGEGT. CDR3 bases: TGTGCCAGCAGCCCTAGCGGGGGCATCTACAATGAGCAGTTCTTC. This sequence encodes CASSPSGGIYNEQFF.

The chain couples TRBV19 to TRBJ1-6; D ambiguous. The CDR3 is 18 amino acids. With 5 bases removed from V and 0 bases from J, the gap between germline ends came to 17 bases. Germline-derived CDR1 and CDR2 are LNHDA and SQIVND (reference sequence). The DNA of the CDR3 is TGTGCCAGTAGTGTAAACTTCCGACGGGGCTCCTATAATTCACCCCTCCACTTT. Protein sequence: CASSVNFRRGSYNSPLHF.

The chain has TRBV19 and TRBJ2-7; 9 bases agree with TRBD1. Unmatched junction bases numbered 10, after V lost 5 bases and J lost 2 bases. CDR3 length: 16 residues. The germline V gene has CDR1 LNHDA and CDR2 SQIVND (reference sequence). The CDR3 DNA reads as TGTGCCAGTAGTCTCACGACAGGGGGTATACCCTACGAGCAGTACTTC. Translation gives CASSLTTGGIPYEQYF.

The count of this clone is one. V and J are TRBV2 and TRBJ2-5, with TRBD2 identical over 12 bases. J gave up 5 bases and V 7 bases, and 14 bases lay outside the gene matches. This CDR3 spans 17 amino acids. Looked up from germline, CDR1 is SNHLY and CDR2 is FYNNEI. In DNA, the CDR3 is TGTGCCAGCACCCCGGGGCTAGCGGGGGGGCGGCCCGAGACCCAGTACTTC. Its translation: CASTPGLAGGRPETQYF.

This clone was counted once. V and J are TRBV23-1 and TRBJ2-6, with D unclear. TRBV23-1 belongs to the ORF category, with a function that is uncertain. V was cut by 8 bases and J by 2 bases, with 16 bases left in between. The CDR3 is 16 residues long. The DNA of the CDR3 is TGCGCCAGCGAGATCGGAGAAAACGCTGGGGCCAACGTCCTGACTTTC. This encodes CASEIGENAGANVLTF.

The gene calls are TRBV5-4 and TRBJ1-2; D call uncertain. The CDR3 has 15 residues. CDR1 and CDR2 from the germline V gene are SGHNT and YYREEE (reference sequence). With 4 bases removed from V and 4 bases from J, the gap between germline ends came to 17 bases. Here the CDR3 DNA reads TGTGCCAGCAGCCTCGGCCTGACTCAAGGCTATGGCTACACCTTC. Translated, it gives CASSLGLTQGYGYTF.

J is TRBJ1-4 and V is TRBV7-2, with 7 positions matching TRBD1. The CDR3 is made up of 15 amino acids. Germline V gives CDR1 SGHTA, CDR2 FQGNSA. Trimming cost V 5 bases and J 8 bases; bases outside gene matches: 11. The CDR3 nucleotides read TGTGCCAGCAGCCTGTCCAGGGGGTCTGAGGAAAAACTGTTTTTT. Translating gives CASSLSRGSEEKLFF.

The chain joins TRBV6-5 to TRBJ1-1, with a tentative D call TRBD1 (6 bases). Germline V CDR1 and CDR2: MNHEY, SVGAGI. The CDR3 is 14 amino acids. Trimming stripped 3 bases from V and 4 bases from J, with 12 bases between. This chain's CDR3 is CASSYGQGSTEAFF. CDR3 DNA sequence: TGTGCCAGCAGTTATGGGCAGGGGTCCACTGAAGCTTTCTTT.

The genes are TRBV10-3 and TRBJ2-1; D possibly corresponds to TRBD1 (6 bases). V was pared by 6 bases and J by 1 base, with 19 bases between. In germline, CDR1 is ENHRY, CDR2 SYGVKD. CDR3 length equals 17 residues. CDR3 residues: CAISSRDTQSSYNEQFF. The DNA of the CDR3 is TGTGCCATCAGCTCTCGGGACACCCAATCTTCCTACAATGAGCAGTTCTTC.

This clone was detected only a few times. V is TRBV6-5 and J is TRBJ2-5, with 11 positions matching TRBD2. CDR1 is MNHEY, CDR2 SVGAGI, per germline. This CDR3 has 15 residues. Germline trimming cut 6 bases from V and 4 bases from J; bases unmatched to any gene: 7. Here the CDR3 DNA reads TGTGCCAGCAGCCGAACTAGCGGGGGACGAGAGACCCAGTACTTC. This translates into CASSRTSGGRETQYF.

The chain joins TRBV2 to TRBJ2-5; no clear D. With 2 bases removed from V and 8 bases from J, the gap between germline ends came to 9 bases. This CDR3 contains 12 residues. Germline CDR1 is SNHLY and CDR2 is FYNNEI. CDR3: CASSENSNTQYF. The DNA of the CDR3 is TGTGCCAGCAGTGAAAATAGTAATACCCAGTACTTC.

This clone appeared once. V usage is TRBV30 and J usage is TRBJ2-1, with no clear D. Trimming left V 1 base short and J 5 bases short, with 6 bases between. The CDR3 is made up of 12 amino acids. Germline lookup yields CDR1 GTSNPN and CDR2 SVGIG (reference sequence). DNA for the CDR3: TGTGCCTGGAGTGCCGTCGACAATGAGCAGTTCTTC. Translation gives CAWSAVDNEQFF.

The rearrangement uses TRBV28 and TRBJ2-1; weak D call: TRBD2 (5 bases). Germline V CDR1 and CDR2: MDHEN, SYDVKM. Trimming stripped 5 bases from V and 3 bases from J, with 8 bases between. This CDR3 comprises 13 residues. The chain's CDR3 is CASSTGSYNEQFF. Written as DNA, the CDR3 is TGTGCCAGCAGTACGGGGAGCTACAATGAGCAGTTCTTC.

This sequence joins TRBV11-2 and TRBJ2-3; TRBD2 might be the D (6 bases). This CDR3 is built from 16 residues. Deletions cut 5 bases from V and 1 base from J, with 16 bases between. In germline, CDR1 is SGHAT, CDR2 FQNNGV. The CDR3 region has the DNA TGTGCCAGCAGCCCCGGGAAGTGGGGGGGCACAGATACGCAGTATTTT. This codes for CASSPGKWGGTDTQYF.

This clone was observed many times. This sequence joins TRBV6-2 or TRBV6-3 and TRBJ2-5; TRBD1 matches 9 bases. From germline, CDR1 is MNHEY and CDR2 SVGEGT. There are 17 residues in the CDR3. Germline trimming cut 0 bases from V and 2 bases from J; bases unmatched to any gene: 7. CDR3 nucleotides: TGTGCCAGCAGTTACTCCCCCGGACAGGGGACTCAAGAGACCCAGTACTTC. This codes for CASSYSPGQGTQETQYF.

The CDR3 DNA sequence: TGTGCCAGTAGTATACCCCTCTCCCTTGGCGGGCAGGACTATGGCTACACCTTC. It is translated as CASSIPLSLGGQDYGYTF. This chain uses TRBV19 with TRBJ1-2; no reliable D call. CDR1 and CDR2 (germline): LNHDA, SQIVND (reference sequence). The CDR3 sequence is 18 residues long. The V end lost 2 bases, the J end lost 3 bases, and 22 bases lay between the germline ends.

The chain uses TRBV9 and TRBJ2-5; 11 positions agree with TRBD2. Germline V CDR1 and CDR2: SGDLS, YYNGEE. This CDR3 spans 14 amino acids. The V gene end was trimmed by 6 bases and the J gene end by 5 bases; junction bases not matched to a gene: 6. Here the CDR3 reads CASTPTSGVETQYF. DNA of the CDR3: TGTGCCAGCACCCCGACTAGCGGGGTTGAGACCCAGTACTTC.

The genes are TRBV7-9 and TRBJ1-1; 9 bases agree with TRBD1. The CDR3 totals 16 residues. Germline-derived CDR1 and CDR2 are SEHNR and FQNEAQ (reference sequence). The V segment lost 4 bases and the J segment 3 bases; nucleotides outside the gene matches: 9. The DNA for the CDR3 is TGTGCCAGCAGCTCCGACAGGGGGGCTACGTACACTGAAGCTTTCTTT. Its translation is CASSSDRGATYTEAFF.

In the case of this clone: The same CDR3 is also encoded by other DNA sequences in this sample. This chain uses TRBV18 with TRBJ2-1, with 7 bases matching TRBD2. The CDR3 spans 15 residues. J was trimmed by 5 bases and V by 3 bases; bases with no gene match: 7. CDR1 KGHSH and CDR2 LQKENI come from the germline V gene. The DNA for the CDR3 is TGTGCCAGCTCACCGCTGGGGGGGGGAGACAATGAGCAGTTCTTC. Amino acid sequence: CASSPLGGGDNEQFF.

There are a few counts of this clone. The V gene is TRBV30, the J gene TRBJ1-2, with 10 bases lining up with TRBD1. The CDR3 is 14 amino acids. Germline-derived CDR1 and CDR2 are GTSNPN and SVGIG (reference sequence). Trimming at V came to 4 bases and at J to 4 bases, leaving 6 bases not matched to a gene. In DNA, the CDR3 is TGTGCCTGGAAGGGACAGGGGAACGGCTATGGCTACACCTTC. As protein: CAWKGQGNGYGYTF.

The chain recombines TRBV19 with TRBJ2-7; perhaps TRBD2 as D (6 bases). Germline CDR1 is LNHDA and CDR2 is SQIVND (reference sequence). This CDR3 contains 16 residues. The V end lost 5 bases, the J end lost 2 bases, and 19 bases lay between the germline ends. The DNA for the CDR3 is TGTGCCAGTAGTTCGGCCGGGACTCGAATTCCCTACGAGCAGTACTTC. Protein product: CASSSAGTRIPYEQYF.

This clone was picked up a small number of times. The chain is built from TRBV6-5 and TRBJ1-2, with D unresolved. Trimming pared 7 bases from V and 2 bases from J, leaving 14 bases between. The germline CDR1 and CDR2 sequences are MNHEY and SVGAGI. CDR3 size: 14 residues. The CDR3 sequence is CASTTTPANYGYTF. The CDR3 nucleotides are TGTGCCAGCACTACCACTCCTGCCAACTATGGCTACACCTTC.

V gene TRBV5-5 combines with J gene TRBJ1-5, with D unresolved. This CDR3 is built from 12 residues. Germline V gives CDR1 SGHKS, CDR2 YYEKEE (reference sequence). V was cut by 3 bases and J by 4 bases, with 5 bases left in between. The CDR3 DNA sequence: TGTGCCAGCAGCTCTAAGAATCAGCCCCAGCATTTT. As protein: CASSSKNQPQHF.

This sequence joins TRBV14 and TRBJ2-3; D perhaps matches TRBD2 (5 bases). The CDR3 extends over 13 amino acids. Trimming cost V 4 bases and J 6 bases, with 11 bases left between them. The germline V gene encodes CDR1 SGHDN and CDR2 FVKESK. CDR3 region: CASSPKAGDTQYF. CDR3 coding DNA: TGTGCCAGCAGCCCAAAGGCGGGCGATACGCAGTATTTT.

V and J are TRBV5-1 and TRBJ1-3; maybe TRBD1 (6 bases). The V end was cut by 7 bases, the J end by 0 bases, with 17 bases between. Germline V gene sequence: CDR1 SGHRS, CDR2 YFSETQ. CDR3 length: 16 amino acids. The DNA of the CDR3 is TGCGCCAGCCAAGCCTCAGGGGCCACCTCTGGAAACACCATATATTTT. It yields the protein CASQASGATSGNTIYF.

This chain uses TRBV2 with TRBJ1-6, with 9 bases matching TRBD1. The CDR3 spans 16 residues. V was pared by 6 bases and J by 6 bases, with 9 bases of the junction left unmatched. Germline CDR1 SNHLY, CDR2 FYNNEI. CDR3 sequence reads: CASSQPDRGSNSPLHF. The CDR3 DNA is TGTGCCAGCAGCCAACCGGACAGGGGTTCTAATTCACCCCTCCACTTT. Using reference TRBV2 and TRBJ1-6 for the parts outside the CDR3, the full variable domain is EPEVTQTPSHQVTQMGQEVILRCVPISNHLYFYWYRQILGQKVEFLVSFYNNEISEKSEIFDDQFSVERPDGSNFTLKIRSTKLEDSAMYFCASSQPDRGSNSPLHFGNGTRLTVT.

This chain joins TRBV4-1 and TRBJ2-5; D call uncertain. The CDR3 sequence is 13 residues long. Between the trimmed V and J ends, which lost 0 bases and 5 bases, there was a span of 7 bases. In germline, CDR1 is MGHRA, CDR2 YSYEKL. The CDR3 DNA sequence: TGCGCCAGCAGCCAAGATCCCTACGAGACCCAGTACTTC. Translation: CASSQDPYETQYF.

The chain has TRBV10-3 and TRBJ2-1; TRBD2 matches at 8 bases. CDR3 length equals 16 residues. Trimming cost V 2 bases and J 3 bases; bases outside gene matches: 6. Germline V gives CDR1 ENHRY, CDR2 SYGVKD. CDR3 bases: TGTGCCATCAGTGAGCCCGGGACTAGTAGCTACAATGAGCAGTTCTTC. This codes for CAISEPGTSSYNEQFF.